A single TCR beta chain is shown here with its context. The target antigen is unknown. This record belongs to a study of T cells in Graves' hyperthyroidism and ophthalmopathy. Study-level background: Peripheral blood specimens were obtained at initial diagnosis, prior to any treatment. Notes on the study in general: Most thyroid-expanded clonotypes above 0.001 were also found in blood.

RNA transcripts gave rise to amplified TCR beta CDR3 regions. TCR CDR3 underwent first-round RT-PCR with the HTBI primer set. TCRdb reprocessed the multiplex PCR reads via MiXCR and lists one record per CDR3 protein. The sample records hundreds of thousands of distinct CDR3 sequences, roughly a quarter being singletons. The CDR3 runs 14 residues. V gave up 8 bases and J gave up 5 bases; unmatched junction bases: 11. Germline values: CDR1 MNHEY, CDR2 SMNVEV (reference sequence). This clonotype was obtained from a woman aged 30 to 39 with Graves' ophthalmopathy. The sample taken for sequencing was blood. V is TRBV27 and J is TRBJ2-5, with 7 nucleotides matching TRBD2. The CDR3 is CASGEAGVGETQYF. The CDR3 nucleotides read TGTGCCAGCGGGGAGGCGGGGGTGGGGGAGACCCAGTACTTC.